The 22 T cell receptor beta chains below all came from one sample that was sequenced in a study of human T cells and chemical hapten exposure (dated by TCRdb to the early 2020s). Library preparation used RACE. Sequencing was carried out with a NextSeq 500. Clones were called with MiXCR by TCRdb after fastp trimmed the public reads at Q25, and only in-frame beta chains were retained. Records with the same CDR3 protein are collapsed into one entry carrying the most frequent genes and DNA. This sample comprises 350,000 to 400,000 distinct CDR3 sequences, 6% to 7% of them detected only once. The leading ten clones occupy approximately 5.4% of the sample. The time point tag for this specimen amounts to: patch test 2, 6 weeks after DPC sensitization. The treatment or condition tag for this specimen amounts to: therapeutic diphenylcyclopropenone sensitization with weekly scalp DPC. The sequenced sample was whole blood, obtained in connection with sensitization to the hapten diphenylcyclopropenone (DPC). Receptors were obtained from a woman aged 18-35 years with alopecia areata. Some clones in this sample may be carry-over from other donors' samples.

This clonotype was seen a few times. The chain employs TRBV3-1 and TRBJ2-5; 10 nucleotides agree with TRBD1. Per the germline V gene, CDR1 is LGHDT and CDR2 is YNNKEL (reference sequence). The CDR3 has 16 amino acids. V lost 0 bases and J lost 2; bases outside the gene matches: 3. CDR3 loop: CASSQDRDRGQETQYF. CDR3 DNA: TGTGCCAGCAGCCAAGACCGGGACAGGGGACAAGAGACCCAGTACTTC.

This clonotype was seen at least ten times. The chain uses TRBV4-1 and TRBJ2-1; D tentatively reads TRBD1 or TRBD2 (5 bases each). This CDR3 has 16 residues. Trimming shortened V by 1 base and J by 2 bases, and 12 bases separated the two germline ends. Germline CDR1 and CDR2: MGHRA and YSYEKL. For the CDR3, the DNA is TGCGCCAGCAGCCAAGGATTGAGGGACGCCTACAATGAGCAGTTCTTC. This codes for CASSQGLRDAYNEQFF.

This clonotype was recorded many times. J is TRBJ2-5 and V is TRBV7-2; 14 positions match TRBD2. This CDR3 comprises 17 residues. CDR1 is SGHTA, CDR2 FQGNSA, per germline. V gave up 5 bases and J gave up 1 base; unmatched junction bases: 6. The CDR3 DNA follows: TGTGCCAGCAGCCTCTCAGGACTAGCGGGGGGCCAAGAGACCCAGTACTTC. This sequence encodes CASSLSGLAGGQETQYF.

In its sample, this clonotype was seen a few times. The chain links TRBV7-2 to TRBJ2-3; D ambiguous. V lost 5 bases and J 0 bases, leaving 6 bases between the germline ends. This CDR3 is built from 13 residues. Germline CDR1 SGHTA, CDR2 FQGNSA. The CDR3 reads CASSQKSTDTQYF. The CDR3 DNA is TGTGCCAGCAGCCAGAAAAGCACAGATACGCAGTATTTT.

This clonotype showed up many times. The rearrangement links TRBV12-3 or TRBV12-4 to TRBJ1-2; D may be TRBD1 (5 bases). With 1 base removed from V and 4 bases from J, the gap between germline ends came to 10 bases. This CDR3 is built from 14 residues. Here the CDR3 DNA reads TGTGCCAGCAGTTTAGAGGGACGGAGCTATGGCTACACCTTC. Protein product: CASSLEGRSYGYTF.

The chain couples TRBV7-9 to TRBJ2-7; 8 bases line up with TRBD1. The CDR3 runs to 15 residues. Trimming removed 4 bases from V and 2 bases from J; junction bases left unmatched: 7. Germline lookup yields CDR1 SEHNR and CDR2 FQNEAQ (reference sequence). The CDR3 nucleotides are TGTGCCAGCAGCTCTTATCAGGGGGCCGCCTACGAGCAGTACTTC. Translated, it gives CASSSYQGAAYEQYF.

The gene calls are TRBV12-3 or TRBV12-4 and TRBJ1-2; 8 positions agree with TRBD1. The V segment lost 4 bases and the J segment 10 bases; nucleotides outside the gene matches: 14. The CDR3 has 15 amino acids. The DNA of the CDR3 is TGTGCCAGCAGTTCCTCAAACAGGGGGAGATGGGACTACACCTTC. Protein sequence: CASSSSNRGRWDYTF.

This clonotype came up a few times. CDR3 nucleotides: TGTGCCATCAGTGATGGACAGGACTCCTACAATGAGCAGTTCTTC. This encodes CAISDGQDSYNEQFF. The V and J genes are TRBV10-3 and TRBJ2-1; 7 bases agree with TRBD1. V lost 3 bases to trimming and J lost 0 bases; unmatched junction nucleotides: 2. This CDR3 is 15 amino acids long. CDR1 is ENHRY and CDR2 is SYGVKD in the germline V gene.

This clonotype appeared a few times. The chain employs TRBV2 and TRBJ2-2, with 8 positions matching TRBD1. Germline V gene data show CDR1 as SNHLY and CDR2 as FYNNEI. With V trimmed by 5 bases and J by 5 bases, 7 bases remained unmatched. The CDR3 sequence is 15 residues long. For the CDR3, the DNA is TGTGCCAGCAGTCTCGGACAGGGTTTAACCGGGGAGCTGTTTTTT. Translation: CASSLGQGLTGELFF.

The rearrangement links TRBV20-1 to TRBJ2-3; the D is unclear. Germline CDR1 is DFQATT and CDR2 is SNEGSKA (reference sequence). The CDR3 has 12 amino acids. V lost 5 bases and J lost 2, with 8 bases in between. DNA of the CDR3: TGCAGTGCTCTAGAGGACACAGATACGCAGTATTTT. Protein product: CSALEDTDTQYF.

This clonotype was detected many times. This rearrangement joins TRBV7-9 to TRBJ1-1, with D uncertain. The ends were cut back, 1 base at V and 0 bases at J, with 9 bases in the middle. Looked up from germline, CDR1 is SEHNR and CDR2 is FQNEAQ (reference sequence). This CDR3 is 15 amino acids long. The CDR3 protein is CASSLVGPLNTEAFF. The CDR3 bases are TGTGCCAGCAGCTTAGTAGGCCCTCTGAACACTGAAGCTTTCTTT.

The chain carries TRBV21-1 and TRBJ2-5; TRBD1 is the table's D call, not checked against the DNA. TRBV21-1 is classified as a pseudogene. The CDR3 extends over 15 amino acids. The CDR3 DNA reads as TGTGCCAGCAGCGCTGAGGGACGGTCCAGTGAGACCCAGTACTTC. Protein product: CASSAEGRSSETQYF.

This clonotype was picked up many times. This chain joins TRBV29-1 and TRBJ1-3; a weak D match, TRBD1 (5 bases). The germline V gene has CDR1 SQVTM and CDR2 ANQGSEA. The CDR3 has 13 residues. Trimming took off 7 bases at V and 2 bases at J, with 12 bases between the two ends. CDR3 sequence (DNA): TGCAGCGCCGCGAGGGGTGCTGGAAACACCATATATTTT. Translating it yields CSAARGAGNTIYF.

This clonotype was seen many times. The CDR3 DNA reads TGCAGCGTTGTTACACCGAACACTGAAGCTTTCTTT. Its translation: CSVVTPNTEAFF. The rearrangement uses TRBV29-1 and TRBJ1-1; D remains unclear. Germline CDR1 and CDR2: SQVTM and ANQGSEA. This CDR3 is built from 12 residues. V dropped 4 bases and J dropped 1 base, with 7 bases sitting between them.

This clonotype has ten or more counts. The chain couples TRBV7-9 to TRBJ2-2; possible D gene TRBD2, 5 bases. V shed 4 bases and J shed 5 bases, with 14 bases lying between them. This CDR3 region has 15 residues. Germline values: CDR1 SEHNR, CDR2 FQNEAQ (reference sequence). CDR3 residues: CASSSPGRRTGELFF. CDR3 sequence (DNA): TGTGCCAGCAGCTCACCGGGAAGACGAACCGGGGAGCTGTTTTTT.

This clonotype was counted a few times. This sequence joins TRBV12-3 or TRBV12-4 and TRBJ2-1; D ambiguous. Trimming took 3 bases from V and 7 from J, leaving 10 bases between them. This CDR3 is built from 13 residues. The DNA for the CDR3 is TGTGCCAGCAGTTTTGGGGATTGGAATGAGCAGTTCTTC. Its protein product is CASSFGDWNEQFF.

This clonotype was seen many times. Here the CDR3 reads CASTGGQLNSPLHF. CDR3 bases: TGTGCCAGCACAGGAGGACAGCTGAATTCACCCCTCCACTTT. V and J are TRBV2 and TRBJ1-6, with a tentative D call TRBD1 (6 bases). The CDR3 runs 14 residues. The germline CDR1 and CDR2 sequences are SNHLY and FYNNEI. Trimming took 7 bases from V and 7 from J, leaving 14 bases between them.

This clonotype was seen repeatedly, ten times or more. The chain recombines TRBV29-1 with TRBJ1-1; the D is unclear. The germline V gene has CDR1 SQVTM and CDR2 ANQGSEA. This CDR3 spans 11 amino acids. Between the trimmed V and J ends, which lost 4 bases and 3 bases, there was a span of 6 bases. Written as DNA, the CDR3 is TGCAGCGTTGGGGAGGACACTGAAGCTTTCTTT. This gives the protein CSVGEDTEAFF. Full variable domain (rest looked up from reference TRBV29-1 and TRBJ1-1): SAVISQKPSRDICQRGTSLTIQCQVDSQVTMMFWYRQQPGQSLTLIATANQGSEATYESGFVIDKFPISRPNLTFSTLTVSNMSPEDSSIYLCSVGEDTEAFFGQGTRLTVV.

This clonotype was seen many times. The CDR3 nucleotides are TGTGCCAGCGGGAGGGGTCTTAATGAAAAACTGTTTTTT. Translated, it gives CASGRGLNEKLFF. V usage is TRBV2 and J usage is TRBJ1-4, with D possibly being TRBD1 (5 bases). The germline V and J ends were trimmed by 8 bases and 4 bases, with 11 bases remaining between them. The germline gives CDR1 SNHLY, CDR2 FYNNEI. The CDR3 consists of 13 residues.

CDR3 in amino acids: CASSLARQGPYEQYF. CDR3 sequence (DNA): TGTGCCAGCAGCTTAGCGCGGCAGGGCCCCTACGAGCAGTACTTC. The chain has TRBV7-9 and TRBJ2-7; the D gene is possibly TRBD1 (5 bases). From germline, CDR1 is SEHNR and CDR2 FQNEAQ (reference sequence). V was cut by 0 bases and J by 2 bases, with 11 bases left in between. The CDR3 has 15 residues.

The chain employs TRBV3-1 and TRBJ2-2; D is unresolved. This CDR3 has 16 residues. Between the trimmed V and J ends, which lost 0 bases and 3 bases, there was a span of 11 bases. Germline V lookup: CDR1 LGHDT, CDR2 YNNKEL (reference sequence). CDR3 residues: CASSQDKTRDTGELFF. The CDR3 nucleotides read TGTGCCAGCAGCCAAGATAAGACACGGGACACCGGGGAGCTGTTTTTT.

DNA for the CDR3: TGTGCCAGCAGTTACAGGACTAGCGGGGGGGTAGCCAAAAACATTCAGTACTTC. It translates to CASSYRTSGGVAKNIQYF. The gene calls are TRBV6-5 and TRBJ2-4; the match to TRBD2 covers 15 bases. Germline loops: CDR1 MNHEY, CDR2 SVGAGI. J lost 0 bases, V lost 2 bases, and 2 bases had no gene match. CDR3 length equals 18 residues.